The text below deals with one T cell receptor (beta chain). As processed by the authors: Cell counts per sample came from amplifying reference gene primers. Assay: immunoSEQ multiplex PCR; the TCRdb copy retains only in-frame clones and omits some. V, J and clone size are taken as reported in that table, and D and trimming were inferred from the DNA itself. The sample consists of about 66,000 clones, about 80% of them appearing once. The CDR3 extends over 14 amino acids. Trimming stripped 8 bases from V and 0 bases from J, with 8 bases between. Per the germline V gene, CDR1 is MNHEY and CDR2 is SVGAGI. This entry belongs to a study of blood T cell repertoires in COVID-19. Study overall: Donors in the United States, Italy and Spain gave samples during acute or convalescent COVID-19.

The TCR originated in a man between 60 and 75 years old with acute or convalescent COVID-19. The chain joins TRBV6-5 to TRBJ1-6; D gene unclear. The specimen sequenced was peripheral blood. The CDR3 spells CASQESSYNSPLHF. As DNA, the CDR3 is TGTGCCAGCCAGGAAAGCTCCTATAATTCACCCCTCCACTTT.